The T cell receptor beta chain under discussion was sequenced for a study of blood T cell repertoires in COVID-19. In the study overall: Samples taken during acute and convalescent COVID-19 were collected in the United States, Italy and Spain. PBMCs, B-cell-depleted T cells, or T cells provided the cDNA or gDNA that made up the material.

Authors' analysis steps: Amplification of reference gene primers was used by the study to estimate nucleated cell counts. The repertoire was sequenced with immunoSEQ multiplex PCR; TCRdb's copy has only in-frame clones and lacks some. V and J calls and clone size are copied from that table; D and trimming were computed from the DNA. Of about 80,000 clones listed, approximately 82% are singletons. The CDR3 runs to 16 residues. Germline V CDR1 and CDR2: LNHDA, SQIVND (reference sequence). The ends were cut back, 1 base at V and 2 bases at J, with 12 bases in the middle. Sample: peripheral blood. The chain has TRBV19 and TRBJ1-5; TRBD1 is a possible D gene (6 bases). The TCR sequence derives from a human donor in a cohort sampled during active COVID-19. Here the CDR3 DNA reads TGTGCCAGTAGTATAGGGGTATCAGGGGGCAATCAGCCCCAGCATTTT. As protein: CASSIGVSGGNQPQHF.